This T cell receptor (beta chain) stems from a study of cytotoxic CD8 clonotypes in ibrutinib-treated CLL. The CDR3 covers 14 residues. Study-level points and caveats: Sampling times differed between sustained-remission and progressing patients.

Target depth was 1 in 200,000 to 1 in 1 million T cells, about 10x per clonotype. Method: immunoSEQ multiplex PCR; TCRdb's copy keeps in-frame clones and lacks some. Here the sample spans roughly 51,000 clones, approximately 50% being singletons. As regards this clone: Antigen unknown.

The specimen comprised PBMCs, sampled after 12 months of ibrutinib treatment. The receptor comes from a human donor with chronic lymphocytic leukemia. V is TRBV21-1 and J is TRBJ1-5. TRBV21-1 is a documented pseudogene. The CDR3 here is CASSVRNSNQPQHF. The DNA for the CDR3 is TGTGCCAGCAGCGTACGGAATAGCAATCAGCCCCAGCATTTT.